The T cell receptor (beta chain) under discussion was sequenced for a study of OX40 agonist ivuxolimab in advanced cancers. Trimming took 3 bases from V and 1 from J, leaving 15 bases between them. The length of the CDR3 is 15 residues. Germline lookup yields CDR1 SQVTM and CDR2 ANQGSEA. Prior autoimmune disease or systemic immunosuppression barred patients. Profiling relied on immunoSEQ multiplex PCR, and the TCRdb table lists in-frame clones only, not all of them. Of about 69,000 clones in the sample, approximately 89% are singletons; the top ten hold about 0.3%. The specimen was CD4+ or CD8+ T cells sorted from blood, collected in a trial of the OX40 agonist ivuxolimab. The V and J genes are TRBV29-1 and TRBJ1-2; unclear D gene. This clonotype was obtained from an adult with an advanced solid tumor such as melanoma, head and neck, liver or kidney cancer. The CDR3 protein is CSVETTGWNNYGYTF. CDR3 sequence (DNA): TGCAGCGTTGAGACGACGGGTTGGAATAACTATGGCTACACCTTC.